Listed below are T cell receptor beta chains from one sample, sequenced in a study of response to subunit inactivated influenza vaccine. TCRdb re-derived calls from the RT-PCR reads in MiXCR, one entry per CDR3 protein. This table has a few hundred thousand distinct CDR3 sequences, around 15% appearing once. Specimen: PBMCs from blood, collected 11 to 12 days after vaccination. The receptor source for this set is a man aged 45 to 65 who received an inactivated influenza vaccine. CDR3s include the opening cysteine and the closing phenylalanine or tryptophan. Fields, in order: J gene, clone size, V gene, D gene, CDR3 protein, CDR3 DNA. D genes are given only for firm matches. Clone size appears in some rows only: once, few, many, or a class for an expanded clone.

J gene: TRBJ1-3
clone size: .
V gene: TRBV5-1
D gene: .
CDR3 protein: CASNREGGNTIYF
CDR3 DNA: TGCGCCAGCAACCGGGAAGGTGGAAACACCATATATTTT

J gene: TRBJ2-3
clone size: .
V gene: TRBV7-9
D gene: .
CDR3 protein: CASSLAFTDTQYF
CDR3 DNA: TGTGCCAGCAGCTTAGCCTTCACAGATACGCAGTATTTT

J gene: TRBJ1-5
clone size: few
V gene: TRBV5-8
D gene: .
CDR3 protein: CASSYMNQPQHF
CDR3 DNA: TGTGCCAGCAGTTACATGAATCAGCCCCAGCATTTT

J gene: TRBJ2-1
clone size: few
V gene: TRBV10-3
D gene: TRBD1
CDR3 protein: CATRDRAYNEQFF
CDR3 DNA: TGTGCCACGCGGGACAGGGCTTACAATGAGCAGTTCTTC

J gene: TRBJ2-3
clone size: .
V gene: TRBV29-1
D gene: .
CDR3 protein: CSERRSDTQYF
CDR3 DNA: TGCAGCGAGAGGAGGTCGGATACGCAGTATTTT

J gene: TRBJ2-7
clone size: .
V gene: TRBV21-1
D gene: .
CDR3 protein: CASSSLWGAYEQYF
CDR3 DNA: TGTGCCAGCAGCTCCCTGTGGGGGGCCTACGAGCAGTACTTC

J gene: TRBJ2-3
clone size: .
V gene: TRBV6-1
D gene: TRBD1
CDR3 protein: CASSRQGQGTDTQYF
CDR3 DNA: TGTGCCAGCAGTCGCCAGGGACAGGGCACAGATACGCAGTATTTT

J gene: TRBJ2-7
clone size: .
V gene: TRBV12-3/TRBV12-4
D gene: TRBD1
CDR3 protein: CASSPTPDRGRYF
CDR3 DNA: TGTGCCAGCAGTCCCACACCTGACAGGGGGAGGTACTTC

J gene: TRBJ2-7
clone size: many
V gene: TRBV14
D gene: .
CDR3 protein: CASSHSGEQYF
CDR3 DNA: TGTGCCAGCAGCCACTCAGGGGAGCAGTACTTC

J gene: TRBJ2-6
clone size: few
V gene: TRBV28
D gene: .
CDR3 protein: CASGRVGGSGANVLTF
CDR3 DNA: TGTGCCAGCGGGAGGGTAGGGGGCTCTGGGGCCAACGTCCTGACTTTC

J gene: TRBJ2-7
clone size: .
V gene: TRBV6-1
D gene: TRBD1
CDR3 protein: CASSKQGVTTNYEQYF
CDR3 DNA: TGTGCCAGCAGTAAACAGGGGGTCACAACTAACTACGAGCAGTACTTC

J gene: TRBJ1-5
clone size: few
V gene: TRBV2
D gene: .
CDR3 protein: CASSEGTAAGPQHF
CDR3 DNA: TGTGCCAGCAGTGAGGGAACGGCCGCAGGGCCCCAGCATTTT

J gene: TRBJ1-6
clone size: .
V gene: TRBV5-1
D gene: .
CDR3 protein: CASTRAEDSPLHF
CDR3 DNA: TGCGCCAGCACCCGGGCGGAAGACTCACCCCTCCACTTT

J gene: TRBJ2-5
clone size: .
V gene: TRBV5-4
D gene: .
CDR3 protein: CASSFRGEETQYF
CDR3 DNA: TGTGCCAGCAGCTTCCGTGGCGAAGAGACCCAGTACTTC

J gene: TRBJ1-1
clone size: few
V gene: TRBV29-1
D gene: .
CDR3 protein: CSVAGWQPNTEAFF
CDR3 DNA: TGCAGCGTTGCTGGATGGCAGCCGAACACTGAAGCTTTCTTT

J gene: TRBJ1-4
clone size: few
V gene: TRBV20-1
D gene: .
CDR3 protein: CSARRETVEKLFF
CDR3 DNA: TGCAGTGCTAGACGCGAGACAGTCGAAAAACTGTTTTTT

J gene: TRBJ2-7
clone size: few
V gene: TRBV12-3/TRBV12-4
D gene: .
CDR3 protein: CASSLEYETPQYF
CDR3 DNA: TGTGCCAGCAGTTTAGAGTACGAAACACCGCAGTACTTC

J gene: TRBJ2-3
clone size: .
V gene: TRBV29-1
D gene: TRBD2
CDR3 protein: CSAKMTSGSSDTQYF
CDR3 DNA: TGCAGCGCCAAAATGACTAGCGGGAGTTCAGATACGCAGTATTTT

J gene: TRBJ2-1
clone size: .
V gene: TRBV29-1
D gene: .
CDR3 protein: CSLRRANEQFF
CDR3 DNA: TGCAGCCTGAGGAGGGCCAATGAGCAGTTCTTC

J gene: TRBJ2-1
clone size: .
V gene: TRBV7-6
D gene: TRBD2
CDR3 protein: CASSLQLAGSLSSYNEQFF
CDR3 DNA: TGTGCCAGCAGCTTACAACTAGCGGGGTCCCTTAGCTCCTACAATGAGCAGTTCTTC

J gene: TRBJ1-3
clone size: many
V gene: TRBV7-9
D gene: TRBD1
CDR3 protein: CASSLRGPTGNTIYF
CDR3 DNA: TGTGCCAGCAGCTTAAGGGGGCCTACTGGAAACACCATATATTTT

J gene: TRBJ2-5
clone size: .
V gene: TRBV5-6
D gene: TRBD1
CDR3 protein: CASSGGQSRGETQYF
CDR3 DNA: TGTGCCAGCAGCGGGGGACAGTCGAGGGGAGAGACCCAGTACTTC

J gene: TRBJ2-7
clone size: once
V gene: TRBV5-6
D gene: .
CDR3 protein: CASSLRPRDEQYF
CDR3 DNA: TGTGCCAGCAGCTTGCGGCCCAGGGACGAGCAGTACTTC

J gene: TRBJ1-4
clone size: few
V gene: TRBV15
D gene: .
CDR3 protein: CATSREPRILFF
CDR3 DNA: TGTGCCACCAGCAGGGAACCCAGAATACTGTTTTTT

J gene: TRBJ2-5
clone size: .
V gene: TRBV20-1
D gene: TRBD2
CDR3 protein: CSASQRGQETQYF
CDR3 DNA: TGCAGTGCAAGTCAGCGGGGTCAAGAGACCCAGTACTTC

J gene: TRBJ2-1
clone size: few
V gene: TRBV7-2
D gene: .
CDR3 protein: CASSLGRGGSVNNEQFF
CDR3 DNA: TGTGCCAGCAGCTTAGGAAGGGGAGGTAGCGTTAACAATGAGCAGTTCTTC

J gene: TRBJ1-4
clone size: few
V gene: TRBV4-3
D gene: .
CDR3 protein: CASSQDGRNSIYEKLFF
CDR3 DNA: TGCGCCAGCAGCCAAGATGGGAGGAACAGCATTTATGAAAAACTGTTTTTT

J gene: TRBJ2-7
clone size: .
V gene: TRBV20-1
D gene: TRBD2
CDR3 protein: CSAITAGTDYEQYF
CDR3 DNA: TGCAGTGCCATAACAGCGGGGACTGACTACGAGCAGTACTTC

J gene: TRBJ2-3
clone size: .
V gene: TRBV5-1
D gene: .
CDR3 protein: CASSFGDREAADTHYF
CDR3 DNA: TGCGCCAGCAGCTTTGGAGACAGGGAGGCAGCAGATACGCATTATTTT

J gene: TRBJ2-7
clone size: .
V gene: TRBV5-1
D gene: TRBD1
CDR3 protein: CASRLDRAPFGEQYF
CDR3 DNA: TGCGCCAGCAGGTTGGACAGGGCCCCATTCGGCGAGCAGTACTTC

J gene: TRBJ2-5
clone size: few
V gene: TRBV28
D gene: TRBD1
CDR3 protein: CATQSLRTGVAETQYF
CDR3 DNA: TGTGCCACCCAATCCCTCCGGACAGGGGTTGCGGAGACCCAGTACTTC

J gene: TRBJ2-7
clone size: few
V gene: TRBV12-3/TRBV12-4
D gene: TRBD2
CDR3 protein: CASSFAGAGEQYF
CDR3 DNA: TGTGCCAGCAGTTTTGCGGGAGCCGGCGAGCAGTACTTC

J gene: TRBJ2-5
clone size: few
V gene: TRBV11-2
D gene: TRBD2
CDR3 protein: CASRFSGRAKETQYF
CDR3 DNA: TGTGCCAGCAGATTTAGCGGGAGGGCCAAGGAGACCCAGTACTTC

J gene: TRBJ2-3
clone size: few
V gene: TRBV4-1
D gene: .
CDR3 protein: CASSQEYGSVGGRGVTDTQYF
CDR3 DNA: TGCGCCAGCAGCCAAGAGTATGGCTCCGTTGGAGGTAGGGGAGTCACAGATACGCAGTATTTT

J gene: TRBJ1-5
clone size: many
V gene: TRBV29-1
D gene: .
CDR3 protein: CSVAAAANNQPQHF
CDR3 DNA: TGCAGCGTTGCGGCCGCGGCCAACAATCAGCCCCAGCATTTT

J gene: TRBJ1-6
clone size: .
V gene: TRBV6-5
D gene: TRBD1
CDR3 protein: CASSTEGASYSPLHF
CDR3 DNA: TGTGCCAGCAGTACCGAGGGGGCGTCATATTCACCCCTCCACTTT

J gene: TRBJ2-3
clone size: .
V gene: TRBV7-2
D gene: TRBD1
CDR3 protein: CASSRGTGLSTDTQYF
CDR3 DNA: TGTGCCAGCAGCCGTGGGACAGGGCTAAGCACAGATACGCAGTATTTT

J gene: TRBJ1-4
clone size: few
V gene: TRBV12-3/TRBV12-4
D gene: TRBD1
CDR3 protein: CASSLTGDSGREKLFF
CDR3 DNA: TGTGCCAGCAGTTTAACAGGGGATTCTGGACGTGAAAAACTGTTTTTT

J gene: TRBJ2-3
clone size: many
V gene: TRBV6-5
D gene: .
CDR3 protein: CASSSQQGLLTDTQYF
CDR3 DNA: TGTGCCAGCAGTTCACAACAGGGCCTCCTCACAGATACGCAGTATTTT

J gene: TRBJ2-1
clone size: many
V gene: TRBV5-6
D gene: .
CDR3 protein: CASSLVWRAEQFF
CDR3 DNA: TGTGCCAGCAGCTTGGTTTGGAGGGCTGAGCAGTTCTTC

J gene: TRBJ1-2
clone size: .
V gene: TRBV4-2
D gene: .
CDR3 protein: CASSQGLGREANYGYTF
CDR3 DNA: TGTGCCAGCAGCCAAGGTTTAGGACGGGAAGCTAACTATGGCTACACCTTC

J gene: TRBJ1-6
clone size: few
V gene: TRBV7-2
D gene: .
CDR3 protein: CASSLWGLALHF
CDR3 DNA: TGTGCCAGCAGCTTATGGGGCCTGGCCCTCCACTTT

J gene: TRBJ2-1
clone size: .
V gene: TRBV10-3
D gene: TRBD2
CDR3 protein: CAITAGGSGYNEQFF
CDR3 DNA: TGTGCCATCACAGCGGGGGGGTCCGGCTACAATGAGCAGTTCTTC

J gene: TRBJ2-2
clone size: .
V gene: TRBV5-1
D gene: .
CDR3 protein: CASSRTQPNTGELFF
CDR3 DNA: TGCGCCAGCAGCCGGACCCAGCCCAACACCGGGGAGCTGTTTTTT

J gene: TRBJ2-4
clone size: .
V gene: TRBV14
D gene: TRBD2
CDR3 protein: CASSPAGGKNIQYF
CDR3 DNA: TGTGCCAGCAGCCCCGCGGGGGGCAAAAACATTCAGTACTTC

J gene: TRBJ2-7
clone size: many
V gene: TRBV12-3/TRBV12-4
D gene: TRBD1
CDR3 protein: CASSSLQGKQYF
CDR3 DNA: TGTGCCAGCAGTTCCTTACAGGGGAAGCAGTACTTC

J gene: TRBJ1-2
clone size: .
V gene: TRBV12-3/TRBV12-4
D gene: .
CDR3 protein: CASSPSGGPHGYTF
CDR3 DNA: TGTGCCAGCAGTCCCTCCGGGGGCCCTCATGGCTACACCTTC

J gene: TRBJ2-4
clone size: few
V gene: TRBV10-3
D gene: .
CDR3 protein: CAISPDQGIQYF
CDR3 DNA: TGTGCCATCAGTCCAGATCAGGGCATTCAGTACTTC

J gene: TRBJ1-6
clone size: few
V gene: TRBV12-3/TRBV12-4
D gene: .
CDR3 protein: CASAGTLDSPLHF
CDR3 DNA: TGTGCCAGCGCCGGGACTCTCGATTCACCCCTCCACTTT

J gene: TRBJ2-7
clone size: many
V gene: TRBV5-1
D gene: TRBD1
CDR3 protein: CASSTGDRGPYEQYF
CDR3 DNA: TGCGCCAGCAGCACCGGGGACAGGGGTCCCTACGAGCAGTACTTC

J gene: TRBJ2-1
clone size: .
V gene: TRBV6-5
D gene: TRBD2
CDR3 protein: CASSYLAGGLGLEQFF
CDR3 DNA: TGTGCCAGCAGTTACCTAGCGGGAGGGCTAGGTCTTGAGCAGTTCTTC

J gene: TRBJ2-5
clone size: .
V gene: TRBV28
D gene: .
CDR3 protein: CASSFLSIGQRGETQYF
CDR3 DNA: TGTGCCAGCAGTTTCTTATCGATTGGACAGAGGGGAGAGACCCAGTACTTC

J gene: TRBJ2-7
clone size: .
V gene: TRBV28
D gene: TRBD2
CDR3 protein: CAASGGAYNEQYF
CDR3 DNA: TGTGCCGCTAGCGGGGGGGCTTACAATGAGCAGTACTTC